The T cell receptor (beta chain) under discussion was sequenced for a study of T cell responses to AZD1222 COVID-19 vaccine. Sequencing used immunoSEQ multiplex PCR; TCRdb keeps in-frame clones, though not all of them. The sample holds about 150,000 clones, about nine tenths seen once. The study, taken as a whole, reports: The study identified only 6 or 7 AZD1222 recipients as seropositive at baseline. Nearly half of spike-specific TCRs reportedly target variant regions that are unmutated in the B.1.351 and B.1.1.7 variants. Spike-specific TCR repertoires showed rising breadth and depth after two AZD1222 doses.

The count of this clone is one. Its cognate antigen is unknown. The material sequenced was peripheral blood, taken on day 0 of AZD1222 vaccination. The receptor's source is an adult in good health.

CDR3 sequence: CASSQRDTSGYTF. CDR3 DNA sequence: TGTGCCAGCAGCCAACGGGATACATCTGGCTACACCTTC. J is TRBJ1-2 and V is TRBV5-5; D is unclear. CDR1 is SGHKS and CDR2 is YYEKEE in the germline V gene (reference sequence). The germline V and J ends were trimmed by 4 bases and 7 bases, with 14 bases remaining between them. The CDR3 totals 13 residues. Supplemented by reference TRBV5-5 and TRBJ1-2, the full variable domain reads DAGVTQSPTHLIKTRGQQVTLRCSPISGHKSVSWYQQVLGQGPQFIFQYYEKEERGRGNFPDRFSARQFPNYSSELNVNALLLGDSALYLCASSQRDTSGYTFGSGTRLTVV.